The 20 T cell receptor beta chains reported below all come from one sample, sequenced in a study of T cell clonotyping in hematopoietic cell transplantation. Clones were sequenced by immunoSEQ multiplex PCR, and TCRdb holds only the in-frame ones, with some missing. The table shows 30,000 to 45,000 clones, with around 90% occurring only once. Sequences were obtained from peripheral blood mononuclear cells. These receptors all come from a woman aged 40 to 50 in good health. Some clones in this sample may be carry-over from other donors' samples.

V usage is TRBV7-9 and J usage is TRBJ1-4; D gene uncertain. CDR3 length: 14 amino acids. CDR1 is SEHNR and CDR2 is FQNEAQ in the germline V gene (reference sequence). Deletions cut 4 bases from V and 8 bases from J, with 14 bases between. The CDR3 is CASSSNGVVEKLFF. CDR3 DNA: TGTGCCAGCAGCTCCAACGGGGTTGTGGAAAAACTGTTTTTT.

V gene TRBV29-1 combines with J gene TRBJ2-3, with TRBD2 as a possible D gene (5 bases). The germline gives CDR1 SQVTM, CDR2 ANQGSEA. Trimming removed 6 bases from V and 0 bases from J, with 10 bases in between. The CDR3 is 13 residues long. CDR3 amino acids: CSVAETSTDTQYF. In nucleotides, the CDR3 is TGCAGCGTAGCGGAGACTAGCACAGATACGCAGTATTTT.

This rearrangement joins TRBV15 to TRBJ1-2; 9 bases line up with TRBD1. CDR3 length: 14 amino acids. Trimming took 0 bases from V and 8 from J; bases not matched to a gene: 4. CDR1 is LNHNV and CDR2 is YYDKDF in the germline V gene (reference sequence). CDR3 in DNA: TGTGCCACCAGCAGAGATCGCACAGGGGGCGGCTACACCTTC. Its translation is CATSRDRTGGGYTF. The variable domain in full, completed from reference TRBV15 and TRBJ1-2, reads DAMVIQNPRYQVTQFGKPVTLSCSQTLNHNVMYWYQQKSSQAPKLLFHYYDKDFNNEADTPDNFQSRRPNTSFCFLDIRSPGLGDTAMYLCATSRDRTGGGYTFGSGTRLTVV.

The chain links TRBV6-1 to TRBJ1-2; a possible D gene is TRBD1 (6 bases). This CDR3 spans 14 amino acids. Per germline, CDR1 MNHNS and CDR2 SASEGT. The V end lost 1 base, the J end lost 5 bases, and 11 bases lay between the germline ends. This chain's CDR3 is CASSEGDRFYGYTF. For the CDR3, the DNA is TGTGCCAGCAGTGAAGGAGACAGGTTTTATGGCTACACCTTC.

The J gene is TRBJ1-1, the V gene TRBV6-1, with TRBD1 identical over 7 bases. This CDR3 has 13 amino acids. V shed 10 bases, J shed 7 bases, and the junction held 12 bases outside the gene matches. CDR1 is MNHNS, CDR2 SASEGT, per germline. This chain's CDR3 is CATRQGKDLEAFF. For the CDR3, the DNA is TGTGCCACCAGACAGGGCAAGGACCTTGAAGCTTTCTTT.

The CDR3 DNA is TGTGCCTGGAGTGTAAGCCGAAGGGGTTACGAGCAGTACTTC. Translated, it gives CAWSVSRRGYEQYF. V and J are TRBV30 and TRBJ2-7; D is possibly TRBD1 (5 bases). V lost 0 bases and J lost 4, with 13 bases in between. Germline loops: CDR1 GTSNPN, CDR2 SVGIG (reference sequence). The CDR3 loop spans 14 amino acids.

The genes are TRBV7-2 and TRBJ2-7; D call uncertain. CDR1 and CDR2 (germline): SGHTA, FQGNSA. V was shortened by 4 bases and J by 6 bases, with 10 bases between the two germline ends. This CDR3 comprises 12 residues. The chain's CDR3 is CASSYDTLEQYF. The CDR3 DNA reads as TGTGCCAGCAGCTACGACACCCTCGAGCAGTACTTC.

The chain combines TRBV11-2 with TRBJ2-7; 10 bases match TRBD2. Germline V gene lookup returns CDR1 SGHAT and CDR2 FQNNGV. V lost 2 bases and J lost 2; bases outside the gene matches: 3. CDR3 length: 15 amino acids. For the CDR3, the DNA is TGTGCCAGCAGCTTAACTAGCGGGGACGCCTACGAGCAGTACTTC. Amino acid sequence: CASSLTSGDAYEQYF.

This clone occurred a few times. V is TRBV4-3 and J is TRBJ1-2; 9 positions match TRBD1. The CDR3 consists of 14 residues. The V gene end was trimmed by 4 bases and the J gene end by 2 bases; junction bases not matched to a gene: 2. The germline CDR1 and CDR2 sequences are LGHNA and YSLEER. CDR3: CASSPGTGNYGYTF. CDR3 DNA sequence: TGCGCCAGCAGCCCTGGGACAGGGAACTATGGCTACACCTTC.

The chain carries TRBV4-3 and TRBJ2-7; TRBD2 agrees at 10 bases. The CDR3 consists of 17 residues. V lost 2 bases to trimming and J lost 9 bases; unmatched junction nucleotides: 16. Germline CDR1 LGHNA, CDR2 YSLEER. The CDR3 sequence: CASSQSPSGRARVRQYF. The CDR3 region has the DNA TGCGCCAGCAGCCAAAGCCCTAGCGGGAGAGCCCGCGTGCGGCAGTACTTC.

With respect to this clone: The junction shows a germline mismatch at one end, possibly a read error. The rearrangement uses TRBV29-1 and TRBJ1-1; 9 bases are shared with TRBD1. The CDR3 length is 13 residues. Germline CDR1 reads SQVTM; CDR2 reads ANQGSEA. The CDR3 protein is CSVEAGTGSEAFF. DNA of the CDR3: TGCAGCGTCGAAGCCGGGACAGGGTCTGAAGCTTTCTTT.

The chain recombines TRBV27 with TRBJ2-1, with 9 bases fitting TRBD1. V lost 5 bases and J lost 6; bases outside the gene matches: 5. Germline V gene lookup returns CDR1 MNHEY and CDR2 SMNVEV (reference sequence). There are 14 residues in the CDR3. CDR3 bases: TGTGCCAGCAGTCGCGGGACAGGGATCAATGAGCAGTTCTTC. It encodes CASSRGTGINEQFF.

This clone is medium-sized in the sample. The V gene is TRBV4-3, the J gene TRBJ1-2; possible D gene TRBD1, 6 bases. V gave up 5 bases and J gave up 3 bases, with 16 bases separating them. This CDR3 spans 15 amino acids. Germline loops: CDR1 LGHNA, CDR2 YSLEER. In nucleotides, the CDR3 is TGCGCCAGCAGCTCTCCCGGGTCAGGGGACTATGGCTACACCTTC. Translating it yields CASSSPGSGDYGYTF.

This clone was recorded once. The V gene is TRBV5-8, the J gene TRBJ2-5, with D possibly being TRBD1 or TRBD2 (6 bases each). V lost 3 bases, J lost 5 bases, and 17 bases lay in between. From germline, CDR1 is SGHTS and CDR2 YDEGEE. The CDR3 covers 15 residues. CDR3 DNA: TGTGCCAGCAGCTCGGATCCGGGGGCGGCGGAGACCCAGTACTTC. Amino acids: CASSSDPGAAETQYF.

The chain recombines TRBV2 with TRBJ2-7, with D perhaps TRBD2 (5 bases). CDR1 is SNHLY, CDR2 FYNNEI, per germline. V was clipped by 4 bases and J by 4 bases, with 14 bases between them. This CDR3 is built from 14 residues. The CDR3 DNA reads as TGTGCCAGCAGTGGAAGGCTTTCGGGGTACGAGCAGTACTTC. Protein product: CASSGRLSGYEQYF.

The CDR3, as DNA: TGCGCCAGCAGGGCACAGGGGACCGGGGAGCTGTTTTTT. Encoded protein: CASRAQGTGELFF. This sequence joins TRBV10-1 and TRBJ2-2; 7 bases fit TRBD1. Germline V gene data show CDR1 as WNHNN and CDR2 as SYGVQD (reference sequence). The V and J ends lost 6 bases and 5 bases, in that order; junction bases with no gene match: 3. CDR3 length: 13 residues.

The CDR3 DNA reads as TGTGCCAGCAGCCCAACCGGGACCGCAGATACGCAGTATTTT. This translates into CASSPTGTADTQYF. The gene calls are TRBV7-3 and TRBJ2-3; tentatively, D is TRBD1 or TRBD2 (5 bases each). The V gene lost 5 bases and the J gene lost 4 bases, with 13 bases spanning the gap. The CDR3 is 14 residues long. CDR1 is SGHTA and CDR2 is FQGTGA in the germline V gene. Drawing the rest from reference TRBV7-3 and TRBJ2-3, the complete variable domain is GAGVSQTPSNKVTEKGKYVELRCDPISGHTALYWYRQSLGQGPEFLIYFQGTGAADDSGLPNDRFFAVRPEGSVSTLKIQRTERGDSAVYLCASSPTGTADTQYFGPGTRLTVL.

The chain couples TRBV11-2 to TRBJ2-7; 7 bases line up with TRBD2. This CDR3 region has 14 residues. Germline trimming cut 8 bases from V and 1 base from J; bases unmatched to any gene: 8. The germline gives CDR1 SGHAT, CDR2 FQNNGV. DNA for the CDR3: TGTGCCAGCCGCTCGGGAGCGGGGTCCTACGAGCAGTACTTC. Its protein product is CASRSGAGSYEQYF.

The CDR3 DNA follows: TGTGCCAGTAGTAGCGGGGCATCCCCTAACTATGGCTACACCTTC. Protein sequence: CASSSGASPNYGYTF. The chain combines TRBV19 with TRBJ1-2; possibly TRBD1 for D (5 bases). Germline V gene sequence: CDR1 LNHDA, CDR2 SQIVND (reference sequence). This CDR3 is built from 15 residues. V was cut by 4 bases and J by 0 bases, with 12 bases left in between.

The CDR3 DNA reads as TGCGCCAGCAGCCAAGATCCCAGACAGGGGTATGGCTACACCTTC. Amino acids: CASSQDPRQGYGYTF. J is TRBJ1-2 and V is TRBV4-1; 8 nucleotides align to TRBD1. From germline, CDR1 is MGHRA and CDR2 YSYEKL. Germline trimming cut 0 bases from V and 5 bases from J; bases unmatched to any gene: 5. This CDR3 has 15 residues.